This T cell receptor (beta chain) originates from a study of T cells in localized non-small cell lung cancer. Whole-study findings and limits: Exceeding tumor, uninvolved adjacent lung had the highest T cell clonality. With higher T cell density in blood came longer overall survival. Multi-region tumor sequencing was not done, so intratumor heterogeneity could not be excluded. Detection in adjacent lung was observed for a median around 55 of the top 100 tumor clones.

The V gene lost 5 bases and the J gene lost 0 bases, with 13 bases spanning the gap. Germline CDR1 is SEHNR and CDR2 is FQNEAQ (reference sequence). This CDR3 is 16 amino acids long. Clones were sequenced by immunoSEQ multiplex PCR, and TCRdb holds only the in-frame ones, with some missing. The table shows tens of thousands of clones, with approximately 88% occurring only once. Concerning this clone itself: Its matching antigen is unknown.

The chain carries TRBV7-9 and TRBJ1-4; D call uncertain. The sample here was peripheral blood mononuclear cells, taken before any cancer treatment. The TCR comes from a woman between 35 and 70 years old with stage III lung adenocarcinoma. The CDR3 sequence: CASSPTPFATNEKLFF. CDR3 nucleotides: TGTGCCAGCAGCCCCACCCCGTTTGCAACTAATGAAAAACTGTTTTTT.